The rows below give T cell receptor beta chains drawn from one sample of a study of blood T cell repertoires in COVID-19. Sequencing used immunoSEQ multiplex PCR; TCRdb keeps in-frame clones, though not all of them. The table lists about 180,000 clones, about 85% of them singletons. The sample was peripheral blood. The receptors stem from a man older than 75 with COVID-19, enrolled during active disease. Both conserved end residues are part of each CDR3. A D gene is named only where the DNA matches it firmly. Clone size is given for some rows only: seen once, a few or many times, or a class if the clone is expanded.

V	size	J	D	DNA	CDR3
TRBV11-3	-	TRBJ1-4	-	TGTGCCAGCAGCTTATCTGATGAAAAACTGTTTTTT	CASSLSDEKLFF
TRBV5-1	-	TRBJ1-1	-	TGCGCCAGCAGCTCGGACGGACAAAACACTGAAGCTTTCTTT	CASSSDGQNTEAFF
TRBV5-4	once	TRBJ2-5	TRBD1	TGTGCCAGCAGCTGGCGACAGGGGGGTTTAGAGACCCAGTACTTC	CASSWRQGGLETQYF
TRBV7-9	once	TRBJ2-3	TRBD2	TGTGCCAGCAGCTTAGCAGGACTAGCGGGCTCAGATACGCAGTATTTT	CASSLAGLAGSDTQYF
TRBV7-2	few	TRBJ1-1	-	TGTGCCAGCAGCCTGGGCCAGGGTTTCGAGAGCACTGAAGCTTTCTTT	CASSLGQGFESTEAFF
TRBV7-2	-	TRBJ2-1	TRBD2	TGTGCCAGCAGCTTCGGGGGGACTAGCGGGACCTACAATGAGCAGTTCTTC	CASSFGGTSGTYNEQFF
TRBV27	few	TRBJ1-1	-	TGTGCCAGCAGTCCCTCAGTGAACACTGAAGCTTTCTTT	CASSPSVNTEAFF
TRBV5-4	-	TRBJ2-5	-	TGTGCCAGCAGCTTCGAAGAGACCCAGTACTTC	CASSFEETQYF
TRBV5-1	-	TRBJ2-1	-	TGCGCCAGCAGCTTGGCCAGAGACAGGCCCAATGAGCAGTTCTTC	CASSLARDRPNEQFF
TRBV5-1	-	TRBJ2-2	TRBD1	TGCGCCAGCAGCTTGGGGACAGGAAACACCGGGGAGCTGTTTTTT	CASSLGTGNTGELFF
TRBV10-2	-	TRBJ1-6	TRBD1	TGCGCCAGCAGTGTACAGGGGTTCTTTAATTCACCCCTCCACTTT	CASSVQGFFNSPLHF
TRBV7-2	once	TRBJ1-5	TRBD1	TGTGCCAGCAGCCCTGACAGGGGAGGATACCAGCCCCAGCATTTT	CASSPDRGGYQPQHF
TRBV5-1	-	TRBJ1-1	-	TGCGCCAGCAGCAGCGGATTTGAGAACACTGAAGCTTTCTTT	CASSSGFENTEAFF
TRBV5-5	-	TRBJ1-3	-	TGTGCCAGCAGCTTGGTGAGGGATACTGGAAACACCATATATTTT	CASSLVRDTGNTIYF
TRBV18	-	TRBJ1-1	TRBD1	TGTGCCAGCTCACCACAGGGGGCAGGGAACACTGAAGCTTTCTTT	CASSPQGAGNTEAFF
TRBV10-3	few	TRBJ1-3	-	TGTGCCATCAGTGAGTTTTACACGAACTCTGGAAACACCATATATTTT	CAISEFYTNSGNTIYF
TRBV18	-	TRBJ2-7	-	TGTGCCAGCTCACCTCCGGGGGTTCCCTACGAGCAGTACTTC	CASSPPGVPYEQYF
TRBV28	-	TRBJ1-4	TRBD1	TGTGCCAGCAGTTCGAGACAGGGGGGAAAACTGTTTTTT	CASSSRQGGKLFF
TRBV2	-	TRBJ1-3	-	TGTGCCAGCAGTGAAGGGTACAGCTCTGGAAACACCATATATTTT	CASSEGYSSGNTIYF
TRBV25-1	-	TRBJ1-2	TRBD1	TGTGCCAGCAGTGAATGGACAGGGGGTGAAACTAACTATGGCTACACCTTC	CASSEWTGGETNYGYTF
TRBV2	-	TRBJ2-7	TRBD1	TGTGCCAGCACCGGGACAGGAAGCTACGAGCAGTACTTC	CASTGTGSYEQYF
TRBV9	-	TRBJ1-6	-	TGTGCCAGCAGTCCAGAGGGGGGGAGGAATTCACCCCTCCACTTT	CASSPEGGRNSPLHF
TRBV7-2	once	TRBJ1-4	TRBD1	TGTGCCAGCAGCAGAGGACAGGGGGTGGCTAATGAAAAACTGTTTTTT	CASSRGQGVANEKLFF
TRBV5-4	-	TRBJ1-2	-	TGTGCCAGCAGGCACGGGACAAGATCTGACTATGGCTACACCTTC	CASRHGTRSDYGYTF
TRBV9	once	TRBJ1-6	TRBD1	TGTGCCAGCAGCGTAGGAGGATCGGGACAGGGGATGACACCCCTCCACTTT	CASSVGGSGQGMTPLHF
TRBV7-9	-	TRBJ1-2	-	TGTGCCAGCAGCCCCGAAAGCCGCCTCTATGGCTACACCTTC	CASSPESRLYGYTF
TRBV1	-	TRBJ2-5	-	TGCACCAGCAGCCAAGGACTAGCGGAAGAGACCCAGTACTTC	CTSSQGLAEETQYF
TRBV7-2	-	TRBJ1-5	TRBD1	TGTGCCAGCAGCTTAGACGGACAGGGATTTCAGCCCCAGCATTTT	CASSLDGQGFQPQHF
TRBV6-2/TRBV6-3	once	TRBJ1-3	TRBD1	TGTGCCAGCAGTTACAGACAGGGGACCTCTGGAAACACCATATATTTT	CASSYRQGTSGNTIYF
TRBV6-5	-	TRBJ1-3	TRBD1	TGTGCCAGCAGGAACAGGGGGCTCTCTGGAAACACCATATATTTT	CASRNRGLSGNTIYF
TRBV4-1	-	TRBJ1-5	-	TGCGCCAGCAGCCAAGATCACAGGGCTCAGCCCCAGCATTTT	CASSQDHRAQPQHF
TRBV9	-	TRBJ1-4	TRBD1	TGTGCCAGCAGCCCCCGACAGGGCGGGGATGAAAAACTGTTTTTT	CASSPRQGGDEKLFF
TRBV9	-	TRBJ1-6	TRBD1	TGTGCCAGCAGCCCGGGACAGGGGACTTCACCCCTCCACTTT	CASSPGQGTSPLHF
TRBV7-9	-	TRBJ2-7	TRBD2	TGTGCCAGCAGCCGTAGCGGGGGGGGCGCCTACGAGCAGTACTTC	CASSRSGGGAYEQYF
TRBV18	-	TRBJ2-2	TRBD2	TGTGCCAGCTCACCAAGGGCTAGCGGAGGCACCGGGGAGCTGTTTTTT	CASSPRASGGTGELFF
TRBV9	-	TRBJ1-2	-	TGTGCCAGCAGCCCTGGGCCCCGGGACTTTAACTATGGCTACACCTTC	CASSPGPRDFNYGYTF
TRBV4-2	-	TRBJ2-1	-	TGTGCCAGCAGCCAAGGGGGGCTACACAATGAGCAGTTCTTC	CASSQGGLHNEQFF
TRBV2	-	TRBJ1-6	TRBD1	TGTGCCAGCACCGACTGGGGACAGGTTACCCTCCACTTT	CASTDWGQVTLHF
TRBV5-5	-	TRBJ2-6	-	TGTGCATCGGGTCTCCCTGGGGCCAACGTCCTGACTTTC	CASGLPGANVLTF
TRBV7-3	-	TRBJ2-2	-	TGTGCCAGCAGCCCCTGGGGGGGGCAGGGCACCGGGGAGCTGTTTTTT	CASSPWGGQGTGELFF
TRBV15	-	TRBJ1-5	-	TGTGCCACCAGCAGAGATAACCTGACGGCGGCCCGCAATCAGCCCCAGCATTTT	CATSRDNLTAARNQPQHF
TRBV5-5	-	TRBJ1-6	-	TGTGCCAGCAGCGCGCCCAGGGCTTTGAATTCACCCCTCCACTTT	CASSAPRALNSPLHF
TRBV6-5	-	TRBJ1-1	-	TGTGCCAGCAAGAGGGCGAACACTGAAGCTTTCTTT	CASKRANTEAFF
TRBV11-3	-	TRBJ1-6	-	TGTGCCAGCAGCCCCTCCGCAGGGCCCCATTCACCCCTCCACTTT	CASSPSAGPHSPLHF
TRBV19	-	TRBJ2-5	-	TGTGCCAGTAGTATCCGGGGGACCAGGGAGACCCAGTACTTC	CASSIRGTRETQYF
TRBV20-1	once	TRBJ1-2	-	TGCAGTGCTAGTATTACACACACCCCCTACTATGGCTACACCTTC	CSASITHTPYYGYTF
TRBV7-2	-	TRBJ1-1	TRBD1	TGTGCCAGCATGGTACAGGGGGGAACTGAAGCTTTCTTT	CASMVQGGTEAFF
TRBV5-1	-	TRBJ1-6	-	TGCGCCAGCAGCTTGGCCCCAGGAACCAATTCACCCCTCCACTTT	CASSLAPGTNSPLHF
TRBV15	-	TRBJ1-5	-	TGTGCCACCAGCACACGTCGAGGATCGCCCCAGCATTTT	CATSTRRGSPQHF
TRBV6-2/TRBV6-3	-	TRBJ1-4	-	TGTGCCAGCAGTTACTTGCGTGCCGCTGAAAAACTGTTTTTT	CASSYLRAAEKLFF
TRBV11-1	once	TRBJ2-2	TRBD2	TGTGCCTCGCGCGGGGGGACTACCCTCTTCGCCGGGGAGCTGTTTTTT	CASRGGTTLFAGELFF
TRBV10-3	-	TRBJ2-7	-	TGTGCCATCAGAAAGGGGGACGGCTCCTACGAGCAGTACTTC	CAIRKGDGSYEQYF